What follows are 32 T cell receptor beta chains derived from one specimen sequenced in a study of blood T cells in healthy people across ages. Alongside a J-beta primer mix, a sample-barcoded 5' primer served in a second PCR lasting roughly 6 to 11 cycles. Each CDR3 protein gets one entry after TCRdb re-called the 5' RACE reads with MiXCR. The table includes around 1,000,000 distinct CDR3 sequences, 25% detected once. This sample also belongs to another study, concerning T cells of mothers and their children.

The sample consisted of blood. The receptors here all came from a girl aged 2-15 years in good health.

As for this clonotype: The junction shows a germline mismatch at one end, possibly a read error. The chain is built from TRBV5-6 and TRBJ2-2; D is undetermined. The CDR3 has 14 amino acids. The germline V gene encodes CDR1 SGHDT and CDR2 YYEEEE. CDR3 in DNA: TGTGCCAACAGCTTGGGTCAAGTTGCCGGGGAGCTGTTTTTT. Amino acid sequence: CANSLGQVAGELFF.

This clonotype has only a few counts. V gene TRBV20-1 combines with J gene TRBJ2-5, with 8 bases lining up with TRBD1. Germline CDR1 is DFQATT and CDR2 is SNEGSKA (reference sequence). This CDR3 comprises 16 residues. V was pared by 0 bases and J by 2 bases, with 8 bases of the junction left unmatched. The CDR3 region has the DNA TGCAGTGCTAGAGATTGGGACAGGAACATACAAGAGACCCAGTACTTC. Protein sequence: CSARDWDRNIQETQYF.

This clonotype was detected only a few times. J is TRBJ2-7 and V is TRBV29-1, with a weak D call TRBD2 (6 bases). CDR3 length equals 12 residues. V lost 8 bases and J lost 6, with 17 bases in between. Germline V lookup: CDR1 SQVTM, CDR2 ANQGSEA. Here the CDR3 reads CSSEGLSGEQYF. The CDR3 DNA follows: TGCAGCTCCGAGGGCCTTAGCGGCGAGCAGTACTTC.

This clonotype was counted a few times. The chain couples TRBV20-1 to TRBJ2-3; D is unresolved. Germline values: CDR1 DFQATT, CDR2 SNEGSKA (reference sequence). Trimming removed 0 bases from V and 4 bases from J, with 5 bases in between. CDR3 length: 12 residues. The CDR3 spells CSARDASDTQYF. The DNA of the CDR3 is TGCAGTGCTAGAGATGCTTCAGATACGCAGTATTTT.

In its sample, this clonotype was seen a few times. The rearrangement uses TRBV6-5 and TRBJ1-5; D may be TRBD1 (5 bases). From germline, CDR1 is MNHEY and CDR2 SVGAGI. Trimming shortened V by 2 bases and J by 6 bases, and 11 bases separated the two germline ends. The CDR3 is made up of 14 amino acids. CDR3 region: CASSYAGEGQPQHF. The CDR3 DNA reads as TGTGCCAGCAGTTACGCGGGGGAAGGTCAGCCCCAGCATTTT.

In its sample, this clonotype was seen a few times. The rearrangement uses TRBV12-5 and TRBJ2-3, with a weak D call TRBD1 (7 bases). With 1 base removed from V and 3 bases from J, the gap between germline ends came to 20 bases. CDR3 length equals 18 residues. Looked up from germline, CDR1 is LGHNT and CDR2 is FRNRAP. The CDR3 sequence: CASGLAQTGTWVTDTQYF. The CDR3 DNA reads TGTGCTAGTGGTTTGGCGCAGACAGGGACTTGGGTAACAGATACGCAGTATTTT. Full variable domain (missing parts from reference TRBV12-5 and TRBJ2-3): DARVTQTPRHKVTEMGQEVTMRCQPILGHNTVFWYRQTMMQGLELLAYFRNRAPLDDSGMPKDRFSAEMPDATLATLKIQPSEPRDSAVYFCASGLAQTGTWVTDTQYFGPGTRLTVL.

This clonotype was seen a few times. The CDR3 end shows no conserved phenylalanine or tryptophan, and so a read error is likely. The chain carries TRBV18 and TRBJ1-2, with D perhaps matching TRBD1 (6 bases). Trimming shortened V by 3 bases and J by 8 bases, and 34 bases separated the two germline ends. CDR3 length: 20 amino acids. Looked up from germline, CDR1 is KGHSH and CDR2 is LQKENI. The CDR3 is CASSPRGGGGQHPLVDGYTL. As DNA, the CDR3 is TGTGCCAGCTCACCGAGGGGGGGTGGAGGACAGCACCCTCTCGTTGACGGCTACACCCTC.

The rearrangement uses TRBV13 and TRBJ2-5; D might be TRBD1 or TRBD2, each matching 5 bases. The DNA end is more similar to TRBJ2-7, so the J call may be wrong. The CDR3 is 14 amino acids. From germline, CDR1 is PRHDT and CDR2 FYEKMQ (reference sequence). As DNA, the CDR3 is TGTGCCAGCCTATCAAGGGACCTTTTTGACGAGCAGTACTTC. It is translated as CASLSRDLFDEQYF.

This clonotype was seen a handful of times. This rearrangement joins TRBV7-9 to TRBJ2-2, with TRBD1 matching over 7 bases. Germline V lookup: CDR1 SEHNR, CDR2 FQNEAQ (reference sequence). This CDR3 spans 15 amino acids. With 8 bases clipped from V and 5 bases from J, the junction kept 11 bases outside the gene matches. In DNA form, the CDR3 reads TGTGCCAGCGCCGACAGGGTATCGTTGACCGGGGAGCTGTTTTTT. Protein: CASADRVSLTGELFF.

V gene TRBV4-2 combines with J gene TRBJ2-5, with D possibly being TRBD2 (6 bases). CDR1 is LGHNA and CDR2 is YNFKEQ in the germline V gene. The CDR3 spans 16 residues. V lost 8 bases to trimming and J lost 0 bases, with 19 bases between them. The CDR3 DNA sequence: TGTGCCAGCTCCCGTTCCTTAGCGGAGAACCAAGAGACCCAGTACTTC. It encodes CASSRSLAENQETQYF.

Only a few counts were recorded for this clonotype. Here the CDR3 DNA reads TGTGCTACAAGTGACCGGACCCAACCCTACGAGCAGTACTTC. Translated, it gives CATSDRTQPYEQYF. V and J are TRBV24-1 and TRBJ2-5; D not certain. The J call may be mistaken, given a closer DNA end match to TRBJ2-7. The CDR3 covers 14 residues. Germline V gene sequence: CDR1 KGHDR, CDR2 SFDVKD.

The sample holds a few counts of this clonotype. This chain joins TRBV27 and TRBJ2-1; D uncertain. Trimming removed 0 bases from V and 10 bases from J, with 13 bases in between. CDR3 length equals 14 residues. Germline V gene data show CDR1 as MNHEY and CDR2 as SMNVEV (reference sequence). In nucleotides, the CDR3 is TGTGCCAGCAGTTTATCCATTCATCCTGGGGAGCAGTTCTTC. Translated, it gives CASSLSIHPGEQFF.

This clonotype has only a few counts. This chain joins TRBV4-1 and TRBJ2-1; D might be TRBD1 (6 bases). With 3 bases removed from V and 5 bases from J, the gap between germline ends came to 14 bases. Germline loops: CDR1 MGHRA, CDR2 YSYEKL. This CDR3 contains 15 residues. The CDR3: CASSHWKGVNNEQFF. DNA of the CDR3: TGCGCCAGCAGCCATTGGAAGGGGGTCAACAATGAGCAGTTCTTC.

J is TRBJ1-2 and V is TRBV3-1; 10 nucleotides match TRBD1. The junction had 5 bases not matched to a gene; V was cut back by 1 base and J by 6 bases. Germline V gene lookup returns CDR1 LGHDT and CDR2 YNNKEL (reference sequence). The CDR3 loop spans 15 amino acids. CDR3 residues: CASSQAQTGGDGYTF. For the CDR3, the DNA is TGTGCCAGCAGCCAAGCTCAGACAGGGGGCGATGGCTACACCTTC.

This chain links TRBV20-1 with TRBJ2-5; TRBD1 or TRBD2 may be the D gene (5 bases each). V lost 5 bases and J 5 bases, leaving 21 bases between the germline ends. Germline lookup yields CDR1 DFQATT and CDR2 SNEGSKA (reference sequence). This CDR3 region has 15 residues. The CDR3 DNA follows: TGCAGTGCTCACCCTACATATTGGGGCGGGGAGACCCAGTACTTC. Amino acids: CSAHPTYWGGETQYF.

The sample holds a few counts of this clonotype. The chain carries TRBV7-8 and TRBJ2-5; unclear D gene. Germline V gives CDR1 SGHVS, CDR2 FQNEAQ. The CDR3 spans 12 residues. V was pared by 5 bases and J by 1 base, with 5 bases between. Here the CDR3 DNA reads TGTGCCAGCAGCATGATCCAAGAGACCCAGTACTTC. As protein: CASSMIQETQYF.

This clonotype has a handful of counts. The rearrangement links TRBV10-1 to TRBJ2-2, with 9 positions matching TRBD2. Germline V gene lookup returns CDR1 WNHNN and CDR2 SYGVQD (reference sequence). Trimming at V came to 3 bases and at J to 6 bases, leaving 2 bases not matched to a gene. The CDR3 has 14 residues. The CDR3 DNA sequence: TGCGCCAGCAGTGAAGCGGGAGGATCCGGGGAGCTGTTTTTT. It is translated as CASSEAGGSGELFF.

CDR3 bases: TGTGCCAGCAGCCAGGGGGGAATTCACTCTGGGGCCAACGTCCTGACTTTC. Translation: CASSQGGIHSGANVLTF. The chain couples TRBV14 to TRBJ2-6; possibly TRBD2 for D (6 bases). V lost 3 bases, J lost 0 bases, and 12 bases lay in between. Germline-derived CDR1 and CDR2 are SGHDN and FVKESK. The CDR3 length is 17 residues.

The chain joins TRBV28 to TRBJ2-5; D is unresolved. TRBJ2-1 matches the DNA end more closely, so the J call is doubtful. The CDR3 covers 16 residues. Germline values: CDR1 MDHEN, CDR2 SYDVKM. DNA for the CDR3: TGTGCCAGCAGTTTGGGTAAGGTTCAGACCTACAATGAGCAGTTCTTC. The encoded protein is CASSLGKVQTYNEQFF.

This clonotype was picked up a small number of times. The V gene is TRBV29-1, the J gene TRBJ1-5; D is uncertain. The CDR3 is made up of 14 amino acids. Per germline, CDR1 SQVTM and CDR2 ANQGSEA. Trimming took off 6 bases at V and 0 bases at J, with 12 bases between the two ends. DNA for the CDR3: TGCAGCGTATCCACGTTCGATAGCAATCAGCCCCAGCATTTT. It codes for CSVSTFDSNQPQHF.

The CDR3 spells CASTPTGNGQETQYF. The CDR3 DNA reads as TGTGCCAGCACTCCGACAGGGAATGGACAAGAGACCCAGTACTTC. This sequence joins TRBV6-5 and TRBJ2-5; 7 nucleotides align to TRBD1. In germline, CDR1 is MNHEY, CDR2 SVGAGI. V trimming: 7 bases; J trimming: 2 bases; junction bases outside the gene matches: 10. The CDR3 loop spans 15 amino acids.

The chain recombines TRBV29-1 with TRBJ2-7, with D possibly TRBD1 on 6 matching bases. The CDR3 consists of 14 residues. Germline V lookup: CDR1 SQVTM, CDR2 ANQGSEA. Deletions cut 4 bases from V and 2 bases from J, with 15 bases between. CDR3 bases: TGCAGCGTTGCGTACCACAGGGAGACCTACGAGCAGTACTTC. It encodes CSVAYHRETYEQYF.

The V and J genes are TRBV5-1 and TRBJ2-2, with D possibly matching TRBD1 (6 bases). Germline CDR1 and CDR2: SGHRS and YFSETQ. V was clipped by 4 bases and J by 1 base, with 8 bases between them. The CDR3 has 14 amino acids. CDR3 sequence: CASSTGQNTGELFF. CDR3 DNA sequence: TGCGCCAGCAGCACGGGACAGAACACCGGGGAGCTGTTTTTT.

This chain joins TRBV28 and TRBJ2-1; perhaps D is TRBD1 or TRBD2 (6 bases each). Germline lookup yields CDR1 MDHEN and CDR2 SYDVKM. V lost 7 bases, J lost 14 bases, and 21 bases lay in between. CDR3 length equals 13 residues. CDR3 sequence (DNA): TGTGCCAGCACCCACAGGGACTCCTCCTTGAAGTTCTTC. This sequence encodes CASTHRDSSLKFF.

This rearrangement joins TRBV28 to TRBJ2-7, with 10 bases fitting TRBD2. This CDR3 contains 16 residues. CDR1 is MDHEN and CDR2 is SYDVKM in the germline V gene. V trimming: 6 bases; J trimming: 5 bases; junction bases outside the gene matches: 13. Written as DNA, the CDR3 is TGTGCCAGCAGGTCCGGAACTAGCGGGATCAAGGACGAGCAGTACTTC. Encoded protein: CASRSGTSGIKDEQYF.

The chain has TRBV14 and TRBJ1-6; maybe TRBD1 (5 bases). This CDR3 comprises 16 residues. V lost 4 bases to trimming and J lost 14 bases, with 24 bases between them. The V gene's germline CDR1 is SGHDN and CDR2 FVKESK. CDR3 nucleotide sequence: TGTGCCAGCAGCCTTACAACCGACAGTCCTTACGGGACCCTCCACTTT. The encoded protein is CASSLTTDSPYGTLHF.

This clonotype came up a few times. The genes are TRBV7-2 and TRBJ2-7, with D unclear. CDR1 and CDR2 from the germline V gene are SGHTA and FQGNSA. Trimming stripped 5 bases from V and 5 bases from J, with 19 bases between. The length of the CDR3 is 15 residues. CDR3 DNA sequence: TGTGCCAGCAGCCCCACCCTGGAGCCTACGGACGAGCAGTACTTC. As protein: CASSPTLEPTDEQYF. Filled out from reference TRBV7-2 and TRBJ2-7, the complete variable domain reads GAGVSQSPSNKVTEKGKDVELRCDPISGHTALYWYRQSLGQGLEFLIYFQGNSAPDKSGLPSDRFSAERTGGSVSTLTIQRTQQEDSAVYLCASSPTLEPTDEQYFGPGTRLTVT.

This clonotype was observed a few times. The V call is TRBV29-1, the J call TRBJ2-2, with TRBD2 matching over 14 bases. Germline V gene data show CDR1 as SQVTM and CDR2 as ANQGSEA. V trimming: 7 bases; J trimming: 2 bases; junction bases outside the gene matches: 6. CDR3 length: 16 residues. The CDR3 sequence is CSAPGLAGDNTGELFF. The CDR3, as DNA: TGCAGCGCACCGGGACTAGCGGGAGATAACACCGGGGAGCTGTTTTTT.

In this sample, this clonotype turned up a few times. V is TRBV10-2 and J is TRBJ2-5, with TRBD2 identical over 14 bases. The CDR3 length is 15 residues. Trimming removed 6 bases from V and 3 bases from J; junction bases left unmatched: 3. Germline CDR1 and CDR2: WSHSY and SAAADI. CDR3 residues: CASRGLAGEEETQYF. The CDR3 DNA sequence: TGCGCCAGCAGGGGACTAGCGGGAGAGGAAGAGACCCAGTACTTC.

V usage is TRBV29-1 and J usage is TRBJ1-1; TRBD1 is a possible D gene (5 bases). V was cut by 4 bases and J by 6 bases, with 12 bases left in between. Germline V gives CDR1 SQVTM, CDR2 ANQGSEA. The CDR3 loop spans 12 amino acids. CDR3 in amino acids: CSVVSGGSEAFF. The CDR3 nucleotides read TGCAGCGTTGTGTCGGGGGGGTCTGAAGCTTTCTTT.

V is TRBV28 and J is TRBJ1-2; maybe TRBD1 (5 bases). Between the trimmed V and J ends, which lost 5 bases and 1 base, there was a span of 11 bases. This CDR3 has 14 amino acids. Germline V gives CDR1 MDHEN, CDR2 SYDVKM. The CDR3 loop reads CASSPGAFNYGYTF. CDR3 bases: TGTGCCAGCAGTCCCGGGGCGTTTAACTATGGCTACACCTTC.

The chain joins TRBV20-1 to TRBJ2-7, with 9 bases fitting TRBD1. The CDR3 consists of 13 residues. Germline lookup yields CDR1 DFQATT and CDR2 SNEGSKA (reference sequence). V shed 4 bases, J shed 3 bases, and the junction held 4 bases outside the gene matches. The CDR3 DNA follows: TGCAGTGCTAAGGGACAGGGCAACTACGAGCAGTACTTC. It codes for CSAKGQGNYEQYF.